The rows below give T cell receptor beta chains drawn from one sample of a study of T cell responses to AZD1222 COVID-19 vaccine. Data came from immunoSEQ multiplex PCR; TCRdb stores just in-frame clones and leaves some out. Here the sample spans around 150,000 clones, about 91% being singletons. The material sequenced was peripheral blood, taken 28 days after the second AZD1222 dose. All receptors derive from an adult who received the AZD1222 COVID-19 vaccine. CDR3s include the opening cysteine and the closing phenylalanine or tryptophan.

v_call,cdr3_aa
TRBV5-7,CASRGGGF
TRBV7-6,CASSLPGQGVTEAFF
TRBV2,CASSEIGTSGADTQYF
TRBV27,CASSTLGQADGELFF
TRBV19,CASNGQGQETQYF
TRBV5-1,CASSFSEPRGTEAFF
TRBV18,CASSPPTSGVYNEQFF
TRBV7-2,CASSLGGQLLKQYF
TRBV20-1,CSASNRVYGYTF
TRBV30,CAWIPSPWLGNTEAFF